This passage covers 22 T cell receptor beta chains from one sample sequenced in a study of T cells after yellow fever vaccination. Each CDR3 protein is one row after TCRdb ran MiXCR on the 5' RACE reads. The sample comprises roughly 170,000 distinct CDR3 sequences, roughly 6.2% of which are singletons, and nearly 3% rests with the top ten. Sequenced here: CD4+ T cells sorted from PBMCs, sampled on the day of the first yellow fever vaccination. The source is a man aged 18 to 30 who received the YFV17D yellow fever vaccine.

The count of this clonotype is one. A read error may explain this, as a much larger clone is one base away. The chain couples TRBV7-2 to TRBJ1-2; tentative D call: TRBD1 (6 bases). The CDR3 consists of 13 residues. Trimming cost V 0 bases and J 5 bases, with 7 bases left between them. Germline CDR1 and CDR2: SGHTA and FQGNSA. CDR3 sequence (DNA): TGTGCCAGCAGCTTAGCTACAGGGTATGGCTACACCTTC. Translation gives CASSLATGYGYTF.

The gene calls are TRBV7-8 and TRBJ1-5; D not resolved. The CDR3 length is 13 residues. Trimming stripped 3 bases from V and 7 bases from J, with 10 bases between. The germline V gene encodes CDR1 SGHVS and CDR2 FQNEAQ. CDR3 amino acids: CASSLGFRQPQHF. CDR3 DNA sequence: TGTGCCAGCAGCTTGGGGTTTAGACAGCCCCAGCATTTT.

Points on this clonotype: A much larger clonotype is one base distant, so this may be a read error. The CDR3 nucleotides read TGCAGTGCTAGAGGGGAGAGGTGCCAGCCCCAGCATTTT. It yields the protein CSARGERCQPQHF. The chain is built from TRBV20-1 and TRBJ1-5; D is unresolved. The CDR3 has 13 amino acids. V shed 1 base and J shed 7 bases, with 11 bases lying between them. Germline loops: CDR1 DFQATT, CDR2 SNEGSKA (reference sequence).

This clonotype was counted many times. This chain's CDR3 is CASSLEAPSGTYEQYF. In DNA, the CDR3 is TGCGCCAGCAGCTTGGAGGCGCCTAGCGGGACCTACGAGCAGTACTTC. The chain joins TRBV5-1 to TRBJ2-7, with TRBD2 matching 9 bases. Germline loops: CDR1 SGHRS, CDR2 YFSETQ. The CDR3 has 16 amino acids. The ends lost 0 bases at V and 2 bases at J; junction bases unmatched: 6. The complete variable domain, with remaining parts taken from reference TRBV5-1 and TRBJ2-7, reads KAGVTQTPRYLIKTRGQQVTLSCSPISGHRSVSWYQQTPGQGLQFLFEYFSETQRNKGNFPGRFSGRQFSNSRSEMNVSTLELGDSALYLCASSLEAPSGTYEQYFGPGTRLTVT.

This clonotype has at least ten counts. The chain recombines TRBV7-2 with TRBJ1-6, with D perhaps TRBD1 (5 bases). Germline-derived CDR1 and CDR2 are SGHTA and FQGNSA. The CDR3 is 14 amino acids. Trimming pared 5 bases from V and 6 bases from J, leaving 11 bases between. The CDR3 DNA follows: TGTGCCAGCAGCCGGTCGGGGCCTAATTCACCCCTCCACTTT. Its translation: CASSRSGPNSPLHF.

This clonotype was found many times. The CDR3 loop is CASSQSPGQGRVYTF. DNA for the CDR3: TGCGCCAGCAGCCAGTCCCCGGGACAGGGACGAGTCTACACCTTC. The gene calls are TRBV4-1 and TRBJ1-2, with 9 bases identical to TRBD1. Germline values: CDR1 MGHRA, CDR2 YSYEKL. The CDR3 loop spans 15 amino acids. V lost 3 bases and J lost 10; bases outside the gene matches: 12.

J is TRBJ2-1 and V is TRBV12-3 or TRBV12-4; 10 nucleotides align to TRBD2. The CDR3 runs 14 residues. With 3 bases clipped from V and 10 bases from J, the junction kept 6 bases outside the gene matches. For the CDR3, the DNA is TGTGCCAGCAGTTTGAAGCGGGGGGGCTGGGAGCAGTTCTTC. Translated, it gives CASSLKRGGWEQFF.

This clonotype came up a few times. The CDR3 DNA sequence: TGTGCCAGCAGTTTGGGTGCGGCAGGGTTAAAGACCCAGTACTTC. Amino acid sequence: CASSLGAAGLKTQYF. This chain uses TRBV12-3 or TRBV12-4 with TRBJ2-5, with D tentatively TRBD1 (5 bases). V shed 3 bases and J shed 6 bases, with 17 bases lying between them. The CDR3 loop spans 15 amino acids.

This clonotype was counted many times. The CDR3 DNA follows: TGCGCCAGCAGCTTGGCTGCGGGGCGTCAAGAGACCCAGTACTTC. Amino acid sequence: CASSLAAGRQETQYF. The rearrangement joins TRBV5-1 to TRBJ2-5; D possibly corresponds to TRBD2 (6 bases). V was clipped by 0 bases and J by 2 bases, with 11 bases between them. CDR3 length: 15 amino acids. Germline values: CDR1 SGHRS, CDR2 YFSETQ.

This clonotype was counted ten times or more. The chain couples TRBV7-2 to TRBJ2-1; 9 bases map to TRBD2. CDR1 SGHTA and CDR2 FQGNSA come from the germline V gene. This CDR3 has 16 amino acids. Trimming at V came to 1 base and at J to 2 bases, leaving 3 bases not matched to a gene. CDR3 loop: CASSLVGGGAYNEQFF. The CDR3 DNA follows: TGTGCCAGCAGCTTAGTTGGCGGGGGGGCCTACAATGAGCAGTTCTTC.

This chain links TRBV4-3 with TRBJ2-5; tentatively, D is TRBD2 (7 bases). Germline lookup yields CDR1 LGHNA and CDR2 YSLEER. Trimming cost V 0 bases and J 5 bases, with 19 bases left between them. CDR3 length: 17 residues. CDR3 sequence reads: CASSQERAAGARETQYF. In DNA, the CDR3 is TGCGCCAGCAGCCAAGAAAGGGCGGCGGGGGCGCGGGAGACCCAGTACTTC.

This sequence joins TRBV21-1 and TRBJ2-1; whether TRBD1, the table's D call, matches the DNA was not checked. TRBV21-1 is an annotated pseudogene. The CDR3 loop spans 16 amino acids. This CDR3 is CASSKSYNRNYNEQFF. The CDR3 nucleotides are TGTGCCAGCAGCAAAAGTTATAACAGGAATTACAATGAGCAGTTCTTC.

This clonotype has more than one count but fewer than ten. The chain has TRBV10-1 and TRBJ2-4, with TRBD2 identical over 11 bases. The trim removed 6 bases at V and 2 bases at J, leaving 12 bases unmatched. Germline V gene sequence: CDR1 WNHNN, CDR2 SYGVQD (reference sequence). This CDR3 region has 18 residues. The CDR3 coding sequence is TGCGCCAGCAGCGCTAGCGGGGGGCCCACAGGGTCCAAAAACATTCAGTACTTC. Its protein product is CASSASGGPTGSKNIQYF.

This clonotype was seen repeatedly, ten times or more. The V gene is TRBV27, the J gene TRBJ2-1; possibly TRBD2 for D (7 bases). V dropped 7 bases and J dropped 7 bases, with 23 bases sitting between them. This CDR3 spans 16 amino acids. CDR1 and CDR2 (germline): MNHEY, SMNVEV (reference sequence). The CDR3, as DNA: TGTGCCAGCACCCAAGCGTGGGGGACTACAGGGAATGAGCAGTTCTTC. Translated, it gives CASTQAWGTTGNEQFF.

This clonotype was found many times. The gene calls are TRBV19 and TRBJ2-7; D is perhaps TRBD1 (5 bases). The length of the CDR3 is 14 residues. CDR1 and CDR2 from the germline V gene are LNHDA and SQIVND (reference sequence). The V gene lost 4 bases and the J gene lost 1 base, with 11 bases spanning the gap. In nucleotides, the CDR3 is TGTGCCAGTAGTACACAGGACGCTTCCTACGAGCAGTACTTC. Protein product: CASSTQDASYEQYF.

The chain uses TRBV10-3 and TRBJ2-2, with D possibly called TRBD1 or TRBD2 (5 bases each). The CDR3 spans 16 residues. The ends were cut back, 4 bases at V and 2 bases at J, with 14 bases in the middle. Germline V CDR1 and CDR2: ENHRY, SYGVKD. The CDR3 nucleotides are TGTGCCATCAGTGGCGACCGGGACCTAAACACCGGGGAGCTGTTTTTT. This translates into CAISGDRDLNTGELFF.

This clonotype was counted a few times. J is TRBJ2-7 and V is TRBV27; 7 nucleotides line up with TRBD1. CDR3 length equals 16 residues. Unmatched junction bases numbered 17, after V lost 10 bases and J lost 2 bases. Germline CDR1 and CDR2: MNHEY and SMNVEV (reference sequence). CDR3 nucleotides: TGTGCCACCTCCGACCTAGGGACAGCCCGAACCTACGAGCAGTACTTC. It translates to CATSDLGTARTYEQYF.

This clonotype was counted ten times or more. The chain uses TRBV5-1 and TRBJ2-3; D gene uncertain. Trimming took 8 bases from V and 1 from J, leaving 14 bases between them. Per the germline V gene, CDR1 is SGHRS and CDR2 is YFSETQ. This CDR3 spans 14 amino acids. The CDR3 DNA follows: TGCGCCAGTGTTCAGATGGATGGCACAGATACGCAGTATTTT. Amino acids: CASVQMDGTDTQYF. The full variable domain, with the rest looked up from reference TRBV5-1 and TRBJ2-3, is KAGVTQTPRYLIKTRGQQVTLSCSPISGHRSVSWYQQTPGQGLQFLFEYFSETQRNKGNFPGRFSGRQFSNSRSEMNVSTLELGDSALYLCASVQMDGTDTQYFGPGTRLTVL.

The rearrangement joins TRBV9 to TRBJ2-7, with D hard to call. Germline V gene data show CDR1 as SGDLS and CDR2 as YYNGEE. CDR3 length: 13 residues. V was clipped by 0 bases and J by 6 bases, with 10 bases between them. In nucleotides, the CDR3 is TGTGCCAGCAGCGTAGCGGCAGCGTCCGAGCAGTACGTC. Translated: CASSVAAASEQYV.

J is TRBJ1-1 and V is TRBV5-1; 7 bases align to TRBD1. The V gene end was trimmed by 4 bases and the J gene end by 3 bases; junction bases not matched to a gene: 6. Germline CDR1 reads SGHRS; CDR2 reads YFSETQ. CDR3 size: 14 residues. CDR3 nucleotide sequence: TGCGCCAGCAGCGAAGGGGGCGCGGACACTGAAGCTTTCTTT. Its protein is CASSEGGADTEAFF.

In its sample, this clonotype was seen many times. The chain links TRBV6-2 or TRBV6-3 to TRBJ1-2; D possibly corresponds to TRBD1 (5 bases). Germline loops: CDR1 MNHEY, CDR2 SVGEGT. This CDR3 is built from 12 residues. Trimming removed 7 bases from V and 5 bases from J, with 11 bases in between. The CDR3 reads CASKQSGYGYTF. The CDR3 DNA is TGTGCCAGCAAGCAATCAGGGTATGGCTACACCTTC.

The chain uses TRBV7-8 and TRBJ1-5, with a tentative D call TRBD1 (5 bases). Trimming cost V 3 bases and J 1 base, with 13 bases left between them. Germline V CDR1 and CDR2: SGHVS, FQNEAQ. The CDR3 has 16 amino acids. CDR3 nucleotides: TGTGCCAGCAGCTTTGGCGGCACAGGCAGCAATCAGCCCCAGCATTTT. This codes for CASSFGGTGSNQPQHF.